This T cell receptor (beta chain) appears in the sequencing data of a study of control samples from healthy donors and cancer patients. Clones were read by immunoSEQ multiplex PCR, and TCRdb kept only the in-frame ones, dropping some. Here the sample spans about 44,000 clones, about 87% being singletons. The sample comprised PBMCs. The TCR was taken from a woman aged 55-69 years with lung cancer.

For the CDR3, the DNA is TGTGCCAGCAGCGTAGGAGGGGAGGCCGGGGAGCTGTTTTTT. It specifies CASSVGGEAGELFF. The chain combines TRBV9 with TRBJ2-2; D is possibly TRBD2 (6 bases). The CDR3 sequence is 14 residues long. The germline gives CDR1 SGDLS, CDR2 YYNGEE. V lost 0 bases and J lost 6, with 9 bases in between.